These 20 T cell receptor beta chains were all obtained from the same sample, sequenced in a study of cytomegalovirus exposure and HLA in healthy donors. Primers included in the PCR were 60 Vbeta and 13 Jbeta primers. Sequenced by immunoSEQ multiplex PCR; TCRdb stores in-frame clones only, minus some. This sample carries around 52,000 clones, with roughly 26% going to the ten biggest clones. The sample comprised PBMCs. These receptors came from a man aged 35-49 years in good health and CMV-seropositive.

CDR3 bases: TGTGCCAGCAGTGAGGCGGCCCTTGTGAACACTGAAGCTTTCTTT. Translating it yields CASSEAALVNTEAFF. The chain carries TRBV28 and TRBJ1-1; D gene unclear. V was shortened by 5 bases and J by 0 bases, with 13 bases between the two germline ends. This CDR3 is 15 amino acids long. From germline, CDR1 is MDHEN and CDR2 SYDVKM.

In DNA, the CDR3 is TGTGCCAGCAGCCCCCGCGGGGCAAATGAAAAACTGTTTTTT. The encoded protein is CASSPRGANEKLFF. This chain uses TRBV7-9 with TRBJ1-4, with D possibly TRBD1 on 5 matching bases. The germline V gene encodes CDR1 SEHNR and CDR2 FQNEAQ (reference sequence). The CDR3 consists of 14 residues. V shed 5 bases and J shed 5 bases, with 12 bases lying between them.

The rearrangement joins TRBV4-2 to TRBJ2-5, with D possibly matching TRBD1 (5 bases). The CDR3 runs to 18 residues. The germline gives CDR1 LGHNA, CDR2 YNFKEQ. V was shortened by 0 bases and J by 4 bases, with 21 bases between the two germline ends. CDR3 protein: CASSQDHMGQIGRETQYF. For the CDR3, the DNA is TGTGCCAGCAGCCAAGATCACATGGGGCAGATCGGCCGAGAGACCCAGTACTTC.

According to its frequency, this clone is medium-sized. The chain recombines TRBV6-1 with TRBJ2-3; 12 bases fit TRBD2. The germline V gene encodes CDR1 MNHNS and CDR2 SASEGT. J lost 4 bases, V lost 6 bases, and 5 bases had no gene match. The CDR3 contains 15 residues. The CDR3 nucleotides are TGTGCCAGCAGGCCCCTAGCGGGGGGGTCAGATACGCAGTATTTT. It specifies CASRPLAGGSDTQYF.

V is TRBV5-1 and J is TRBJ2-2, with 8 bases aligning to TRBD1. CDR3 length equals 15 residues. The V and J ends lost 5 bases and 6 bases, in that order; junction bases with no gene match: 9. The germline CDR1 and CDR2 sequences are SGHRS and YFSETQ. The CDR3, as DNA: TGCGCCAGCAGGCCAGGGACAGGTTCCCCCGGGGAGCTGTTTTTT. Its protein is CASRPGTGSPGELFF.

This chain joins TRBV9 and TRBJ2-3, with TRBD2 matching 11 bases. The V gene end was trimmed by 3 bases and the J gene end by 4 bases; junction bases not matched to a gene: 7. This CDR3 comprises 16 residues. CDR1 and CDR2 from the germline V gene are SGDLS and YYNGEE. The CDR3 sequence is CASSESSGGAADTQYF. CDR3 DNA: TGTGCCAGCAGCGAAAGTAGCGGGGGGGCGGCAGATACGCAGTATTTT. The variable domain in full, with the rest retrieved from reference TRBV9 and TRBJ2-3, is DSGVTQTPKHLITATGQRVTLRCSPRSGDLSVYWYQQSLDQGLQFLIQYYNGEERAKGNILERFSAQQFPDLHSELNLSSLELGDSALYFCASSESSGGAADTQYFGPGTRLTVL.

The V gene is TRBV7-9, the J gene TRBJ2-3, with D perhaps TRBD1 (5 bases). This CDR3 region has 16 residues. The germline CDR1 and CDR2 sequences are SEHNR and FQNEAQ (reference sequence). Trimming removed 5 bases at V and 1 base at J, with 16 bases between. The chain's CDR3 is CASSATVGRGTDTQYF. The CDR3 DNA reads TGTGCCAGCAGCGCAACTGTTGGCAGGGGCACAGATACGCAGTATTTT.

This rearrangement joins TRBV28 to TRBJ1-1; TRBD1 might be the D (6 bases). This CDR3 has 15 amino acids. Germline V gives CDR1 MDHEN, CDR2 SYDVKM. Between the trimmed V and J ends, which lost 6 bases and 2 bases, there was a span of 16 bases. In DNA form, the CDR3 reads TGTGCCAGCAGCCAGGTAGGACAGCAAAACACTGAAGCTTTCTTT. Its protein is CASSQVGQQNTEAFF.

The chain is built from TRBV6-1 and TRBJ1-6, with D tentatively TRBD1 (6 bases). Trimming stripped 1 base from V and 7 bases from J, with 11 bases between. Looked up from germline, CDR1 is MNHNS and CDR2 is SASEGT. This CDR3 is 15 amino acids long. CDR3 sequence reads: CASSEGGHTNSPLHF. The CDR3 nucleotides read TGTGCCAGCAGTGAAGGGGGACACACCAATTCACCCCTCCACTTT.

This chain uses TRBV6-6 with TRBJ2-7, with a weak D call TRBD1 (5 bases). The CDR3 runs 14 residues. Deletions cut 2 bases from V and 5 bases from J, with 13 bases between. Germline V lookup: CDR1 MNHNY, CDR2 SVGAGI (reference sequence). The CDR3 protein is CASSYVRGSDEQYF. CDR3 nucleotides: TGTGCCAGCAGTTACGTAAGGGGAAGCGACGAGCAGTACTTC.

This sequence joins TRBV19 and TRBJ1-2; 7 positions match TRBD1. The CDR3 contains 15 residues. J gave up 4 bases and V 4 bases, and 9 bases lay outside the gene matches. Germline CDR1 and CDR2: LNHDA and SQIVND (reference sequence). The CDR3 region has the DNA TGTGCCAGTAGTACAGGGGGTACGTCGAGCTATGGCTACACCTTC. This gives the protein CASSTGGTSSYGYTF.

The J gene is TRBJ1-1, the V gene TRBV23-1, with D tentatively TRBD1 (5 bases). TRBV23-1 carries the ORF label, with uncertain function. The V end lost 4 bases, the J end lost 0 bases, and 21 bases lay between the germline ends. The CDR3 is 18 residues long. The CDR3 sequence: CASSLPDGGGEMNTEAFF. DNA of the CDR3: TGCGCCAGCAGTCTTCCAGACGGCGGAGGGGAAATGAACACTGAAGCTTTCTTT.

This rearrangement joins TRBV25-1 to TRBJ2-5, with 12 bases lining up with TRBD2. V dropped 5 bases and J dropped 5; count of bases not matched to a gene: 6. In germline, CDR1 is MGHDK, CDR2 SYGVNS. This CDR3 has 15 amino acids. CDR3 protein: CASSTSGGRGETQYF. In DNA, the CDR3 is TGTGCCAGCAGTACTAGCGGGGGGAGGGGGGAGACCCAGTACTTC.

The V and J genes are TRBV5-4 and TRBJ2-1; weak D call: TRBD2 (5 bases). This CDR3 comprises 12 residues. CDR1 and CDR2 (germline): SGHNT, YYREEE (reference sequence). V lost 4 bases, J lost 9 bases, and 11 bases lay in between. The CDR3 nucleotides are TGTGCCAGCAGCGCGGACTGGGGTGAGCAGTTCTTC. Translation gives CASSADWGEQFF. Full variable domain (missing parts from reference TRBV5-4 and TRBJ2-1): ETGVTQSPTHLIKTRGQQVTLRCSSQSGHNTVSWYQQALGQGPQFIFQYYREEENGRGNFPPRFSGLQFPNYSSELNVNALELDDSALYLCASSADWGEQFFGPGTRLTVL.

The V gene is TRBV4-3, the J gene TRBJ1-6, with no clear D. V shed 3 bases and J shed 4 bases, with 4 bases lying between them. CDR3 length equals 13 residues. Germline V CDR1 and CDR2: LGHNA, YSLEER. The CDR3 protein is CASSQTYNSPLHF. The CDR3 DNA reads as TGCGCCAGCAGCCAGACTTATAATTCACCCCTCCACTTT.

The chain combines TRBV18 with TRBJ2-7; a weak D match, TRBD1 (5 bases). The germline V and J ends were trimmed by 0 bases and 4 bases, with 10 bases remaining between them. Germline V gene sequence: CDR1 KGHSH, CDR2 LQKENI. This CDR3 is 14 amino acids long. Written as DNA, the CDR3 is TGTGCCAGCTCACCACCAGGCAGGGTTTACGAGCAGTACTTC. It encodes CASSPPGRVYEQYF.

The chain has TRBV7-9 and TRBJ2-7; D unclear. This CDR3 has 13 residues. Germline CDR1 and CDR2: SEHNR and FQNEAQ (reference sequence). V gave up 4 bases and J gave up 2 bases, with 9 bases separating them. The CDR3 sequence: CASSSRGPYEQYF. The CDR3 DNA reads TGTGCCAGCAGCTCGCGTGGTCCCTACGAGCAGTACTTC.

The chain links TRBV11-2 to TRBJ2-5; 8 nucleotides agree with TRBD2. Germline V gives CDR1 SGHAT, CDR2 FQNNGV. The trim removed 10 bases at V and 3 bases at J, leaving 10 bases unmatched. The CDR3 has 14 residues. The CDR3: CATRGGLDKETQYF. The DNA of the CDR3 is TGTGCCACCCGGGGGGGACTGGATAAAGAGACCCAGTACTTC.

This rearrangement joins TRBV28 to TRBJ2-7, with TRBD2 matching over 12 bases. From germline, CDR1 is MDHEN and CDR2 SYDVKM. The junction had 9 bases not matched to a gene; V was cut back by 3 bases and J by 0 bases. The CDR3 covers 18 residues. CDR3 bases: TGTGCCAGCAGTTTCTCCTTCTCACTAGCGGGAGGCTCCTACGAGCAGTACTTC. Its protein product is CASSFSFSLAGGSYEQYF.

Here the CDR3 DNA reads TGTGCCTGGAGTGTATGGGACAGGGGGCTATATGGCTACACCTTC. It translates to CAWSVWDRGLYGYTF. The V gene is TRBV30, the J gene TRBJ1-2; 12 nucleotides line up with TRBD1. Germline CDR1 GTSNPN, CDR2 SVGIG (reference sequence). The ends lost 0 bases at V and 5 bases at J; junction bases unmatched: 4. This CDR3 has 15 residues. Variable domain in full (rest from reference TRBV30 and TRBJ1-2): SQTIHQWPATLVQPVGSPLSLECTVEGTSNPNLYWYRQAAGRGLQLLFYSVGIGQISSEVPQNLSASRPQDRQFILSSKKLLLSDSGFYLCAWSVWDRGLYGYTFGSGTRLTVV.